Listed here is a single TCR beta chain. Its matching antigen is unknown. This sample was included in a study of shared clonotypes between healthy human individuals. The CDR3 runs 14 residues. Trimming left V 2 bases short and J 4 bases short, with 9 bases between. Germline CDR1 SNHLY, CDR2 FYNNEI. Sequenced by immunoSEQ multiplex PCR; TCRdb stores in-frame clones only, minus some. The profile shows over a million clones, approximately 76% of them singletons. General observations from the study: Some clonotypes were shared by all four sorted-subset donors, while others were not shared. The non-shared ones had lower generation probabilities than the shared ones. Clonotype sharing among the donors was expected to vary with sequencing depth. Sampling was confined to blood; repertoires within tissues likely differ. Around 5% was the fraction of naive CD4 clonotypes found shared across four donors.

The receptor was isolated from a man aged 18 to 30 in good health. The rearrangement joins TRBV2 to TRBJ2-1; no definite D call. The sequenced sample was memory CD4+ T cells sorted from blood. The subset was: CD45RA-negative fraction. DNA for the CDR3: TGTGCCAGCAGTGAAAACAGTCATTACAATGAGCAGTTCTTC. It yields the protein CASSENSHYNEQFF.